Listed here is a single T cell receptor beta chain. Its target is unknown. For TCR beta, cDNA was produced by 5'RACE template switching with UMIs. TCRdb reanalyzed the 5' RACE reads and collapses them to one entry per CDR3 protein, without DNA. Across approximately 440,000 distinct CDR3 sequences, the top ten clones capture over 1.1% of the sample. This specimen comes from a study of T cells expressing NK-cell markers. Study at large: It was sorted CD3+CD56-NKG2C+, CD3+CD56+NKG2C- and CD3+CD56+NKG2C+ T cells that provided the TCR beta repertoires. Just one sequenced donor of eight was HCMV-seronegative, while seven were seropositive. Study-level results: A handful of donors likewise had their CD3+CD56-NKG2C+ fraction led by these clonotypes.

Per the germline V gene, CDR1 is MNHEY and CDR2 is SVGAGI. This CDR3 region has 13 residues. This sequence originates from a woman aged 50 to 60 in good health. Sequencing used blood T cells: a sorted CD56 or NKG2C T cell subset, CD4+ or CD8+ T cells, or bulk PBMC T cells (not recorded which). The chain recombines TRBV6-5 with TRBJ2-2; TCRdb designates TRBD1, a call that cannot be tested without DNA. The CDR3 loop reads CASRGGTDGELFF.